These T cell receptor beta chains were read from a single sample in a study of early T cells in non-severe SARS-CoV-2 infection. TCRdb reprocessed the 5' RACE reads via MiXCR and lists one record per CDR3 protein. This table has 85,000 to 100,000 distinct CDR3 sequences, approximately 13% appearing once. Sequencing was performed on whole blood. These receptors were collected from an adult who was a healthcare worker with PCR-confirmed SARS-CoV-2 infection or an uninfected control (not recorded which). Each CDR3 is given without its conserved first and last residue. Each record gives: J gene, V gene, D gene, CDR3 protein. A D gene is named only where the DNA matches it firmly.

>TRBJ1-2|TRBV10-3|-
AIGPGHDDGYT
>TRBJ2-6|TRBV11-2|TRBD1
ASRRQGAFSGANVLT
>TRBJ2-1|TRBV5-5|-
ASSFARGDYNEQF
>TRBJ2-7|TRBV20-1|-
SVTGSSYEQY
>TRBJ2-7|TRBV4-1|-
ASSHGPPSYEQY
>TRBJ2-2|TRBV9|-
ASSVATGTRNTGELF
>TRBJ2-1|TRBV5-1|TRBD1
ASSPDTGAYNEQF
>TRBJ1-1|TRBV6-1|-
ASSIWNTEAF
>TRBJ2-3|TRBV27|TRBD2
ASSLRPSGGATDTQY
>TRBJ2-1|TRBV4-2|TRBD1
ASSQTRTGSSYNEQF
>TRBJ1-2|TRBV29-1|-
SVEGEGRDGYT
>TRBJ2-3|TRBV12-3/TRBV12-4|-
ACSLPRRTDTQY
>TRBJ2-1|TRBV28|-
ASTNYGNEQF
>TRBJ2-3|TRBV12-3/TRBV12-4|TRBD2
ASTIPPSSGGVPDTQY
>TRBJ2-1|TRBV19|TRBD2
ASKQAGVENEQF
>TRBJ2-6|TRBV6-5|-
ASKAGPSGANVLT
>TRBJ2-1|TRBV4-2|-
ASSQEGPSQF
>TRBJ1-2|TRBV12-3/TRBV12-4|-
ASRAGPNGYT
>TRBJ1-1|TRBV12-3/TRBV12-4|-
ASSGEGNTEAF
>TRBJ2-2|TRBV20-1|-
SARASPRNTGELF
>TRBJ2-4|TRBV7-7|-
ASILTDTHIAKNIQY
>TRBJ2-5|TRBV20-1|-
SALIGGRPQETQY
>TRBJ2-3|TRBV20-1|-
SARVDSNSDTQY
>TRBJ2-1|TRBV3-1|-
ATPPPGPPHGQF
>TRBJ2-1|TRBV27|TRBD1
ASSLLGTGVSEQF
>TRBJ2-5|TRBV5-1|TRBD1
ASSAGQGPQETQY
>TRBJ2-7|TRBV20-1|-
SARETLEQY
>TRBJ2-1|TRBV11-2|TRBD1
ASSKDRGGSNEQF
>TRBJ1-2|TRBV24-1|TRBD1
ATSDGGQTNYGYT
>TRBJ2-2|TRBV29-1|TRBD1
SAQSPGQGWTGELF
>TRBJ1-2|TRBV28|-
ASSLSNYGYT
>TRBJ1-5|TRBV5-5|-
ASSSIQGIRNQPQH
>TRBJ2-2|TRBV29-1|-
SVGAGLVTGELF
>TRBJ1-6|TRBV3-1|-
ASVERGDGSYNSPLH
>TRBJ1-2|TRBV12-3/TRBV12-4|TRBD1
ASRLQETGINGYT
>TRBJ2-7|TRBV7-9|TRBD1
ASSTRQGAYEQY
>TRBJ2-7|TRBV5-4|TRBD2
ASSLDPQTSGFSYEQY